This is a list of T cell receptor beta chains from one sample in a study of T cell responses to AZD1222 COVID-19 vaccine. Assay: immunoSEQ multiplex PCR; the TCRdb copy retains only in-frame clones and omits some. This table has around 150,000 clones, under 95% appearing once. The specimen comprised peripheral blood, sampled 28 days after the second AZD1222 dose. The receptors shown here come from an adult who received the AZD1222 COVID-19 vaccine. Both conserved end residues are part of each CDR3. The order of the fields is J gene, V gene, CDR3 protein.

j_call: TRBJ1-1; v_call: TRBV4-3; cdr3_aa: CASRGDRNTEAFF
j_call: TRBJ1-1; v_call: TRBV18; cdr3_aa: CASSLQTGLTEAFF
j_call: TRBJ1-2; v_call: TRBV5-6; cdr3_aa: CASSLGWPSAYGYTF
j_call: TRBJ2-7; v_call: TRBV5-6; cdr3_aa: CASSLGGEQYF
j_call: TRBJ2-7; v_call: TRBV28; cdr3_aa: CASASEGLGLREQYF
j_call: TRBJ2-2; v_call: TRBV27; cdr3_aa: CASRSTGELFF
j_call: TRBJ1-3; v_call: TRBV6-6; cdr3_aa: CASSFFRQSSGNTIYF
j_call: TRBJ2-1; v_call: TRBV27; cdr3_aa: CASSPLQGAGYNEQFF
j_call: TRBJ2-7; v_call: TRBV12-3/TRBV12-4; cdr3_aa: CASSTALDYEQYF
j_call: TRBJ2-7; v_call: TRBV5-4; cdr3_aa: CASSPRPGTEYEQYF
j_call: TRBJ2-7; v_call: TRBV5-1; cdr3_aa: CASSLDSPYEQYF
j_call: TRBJ2-1; v_call: TRBV27; cdr3_aa: CASSYISGNYNEQFF
j_call: TRBJ1-2; v_call: TRBV15; cdr3_aa: CATSPQGPHYGYTF
j_call: TRBJ1-2; v_call: TRBV20-1; cdr3_aa: CSAKVQYGYTF
j_call: TRBJ1-2; v_call: TRBV4-2; cdr3_aa: CASSQETARTGPSNYGYTF
j_call: TRBJ1-5; v_call: TRBV27; cdr3_aa: CASRTRGGNQPQHF
j_call: TRBJ2-3; v_call: TRBV2; cdr3_aa: CASTGGLADTQYF
j_call: TRBJ2-7; v_call: TRBV2; cdr3_aa: CASRRTATYEQYF
j_call: TRBJ1-2; v_call: TRBV5-4; cdr3_aa: CASSLYRDSYYGYTF
j_call: TRBJ2-1; v_call: TRBV7-6; cdr3_aa: CASSLAGAHNEQFF
j_call: TRBJ2-7; v_call: TRBV6-5; cdr3_aa: CASSYPGTHEQYF
j_call: TRBJ1-5; v_call: TRBV29-1; cdr3_aa: CSVESGGGADQPQHF
j_call: TRBJ2-3; v_call: TRBV6-5; cdr3_aa: CASSYQRAPDTQYF
j_call: TRBJ2-4; v_call: TRBV11-2; cdr3_aa: CASSLEQRPNIQYF
j_call: TRBJ1-2; v_call: TRBV5-1; cdr3_aa: CASSPGHYGYTF
j_call: TRBJ2-5; v_call: TRBV7-2; cdr3_aa: CASSSGQVGLETQYF
j_call: TRBJ2-5; v_call: TRBV4-3; cdr3_aa: CASSQATWEETQYF
j_call: TRBJ1-2; v_call: TRBV6-5; cdr3_aa: CASSYSAQRGYTF
j_call: TRBJ2-3; v_call: TRBV5-1; cdr3_aa: CASSLGDLDTQYF
j_call: TRBJ2-3; v_call: TRBV18; cdr3_aa: CASSFIAGPSTDTQYF
j_call: TRBJ1-1; v_call: TRBV30; cdr3_aa: CASVRGDTEAFF
j_call: TRBJ2-2; v_call: TRBV6-4; cdr3_aa: CASRMTGNTGELFF
j_call: TRBJ1-3; v_call: TRBV6-5; cdr3_aa: CASTGQSGNTIYF
j_call: TRBJ1-3; v_call: TRBV11-2; cdr3_aa: CASSRDRVENTIYF
j_call: TRBJ2-3; v_call: TRBV27; cdr3_aa: CASSLTGTGPRKEATDTQYF
j_call: TRBJ1-2; v_call: TRBV28; cdr3_aa: CASSLERGYYGYTF
j_call: TRBJ1-6; v_call: TRBV5-8; cdr3_aa: CASSPSGRGSPLHF
j_call: TRBJ2-1; v_call: TRBV2; cdr3_aa: CASTFTVQGARDNEQFF
j_call: TRBJ2-7; v_call: TRBV7-3; cdr3_aa: CASSLMGSSGRSEQYF
j_call: TRBJ1-5; v_call: TRBV21-1; cdr3_aa: CASRFGQGTLRDQPQHF
j_call: TRBJ1-1; v_call: TRBV2; cdr3_aa: CAITGGRGHSNTEAFF
j_call: TRBJ2-2; v_call: TRBV7-3; cdr3_aa: CASSNGLAGGPYGDTGELFF
j_call: TRBJ1-6; v_call: TRBV5-1; cdr3_aa: CASSPGRSNSPLHF
j_call: TRBJ1-2; v_call: TRBV29-1; cdr3_aa: CSVELPRTGILYGYTF
j_call: TRBJ2-1; v_call: TRBV6-5; cdr3_aa: CASSDRGDWDEQFF
j_call: TRBJ2-3; v_call: TRBV5-1; cdr3_aa: CASSWTDPNGDTQYF
j_call: TRBJ1-5; v_call: TRBV6-1; cdr3_aa: CASSEEVPRFNQPQHF
j_call: TRBJ2-2; v_call: TRBV12-3/TRBV12-4; cdr3_aa: CASSLSFGRELFF
j_call: TRBJ1-6; v_call: TRBV9; cdr3_aa: CASSVGRGTYNSPLHF
j_call: TRBJ1-3; v_call: TRBV28; cdr3_aa: CASSLSGNTIYF
j_call: TRBJ2-3; v_call: TRBV7-2; cdr3_aa: CASSLAGGSVADTQYF
j_call: TRBJ1-3; v_call: TRBV5-8; cdr3_aa: CASSLVGSSGNTIYF
j_call: TRBJ2-4; v_call: TRBV7-9; cdr3_aa: CASSLSTGIKAKNIQYF
j_call: TRBJ2-2; v_call: TRBV28; cdr3_aa: CASSRVPGGYRTGELFF
j_call: TRBJ2-5; v_call: TRBV28; cdr3_aa: CASSKTSGYQETQYF